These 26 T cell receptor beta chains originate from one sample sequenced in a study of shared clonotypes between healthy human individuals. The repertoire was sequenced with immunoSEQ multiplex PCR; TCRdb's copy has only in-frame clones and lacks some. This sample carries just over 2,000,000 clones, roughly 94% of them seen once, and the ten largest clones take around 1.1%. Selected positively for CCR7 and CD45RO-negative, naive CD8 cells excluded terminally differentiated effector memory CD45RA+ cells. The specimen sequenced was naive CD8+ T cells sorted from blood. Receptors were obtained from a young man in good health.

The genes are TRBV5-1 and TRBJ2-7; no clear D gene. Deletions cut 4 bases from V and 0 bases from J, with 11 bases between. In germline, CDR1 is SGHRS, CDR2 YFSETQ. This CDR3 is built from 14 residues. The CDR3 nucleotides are TGCGCCAGCAGCCCAAGCGAGAGCTCCTACGAGCAGTACTTC. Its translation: CASSPSESSYEQYF.

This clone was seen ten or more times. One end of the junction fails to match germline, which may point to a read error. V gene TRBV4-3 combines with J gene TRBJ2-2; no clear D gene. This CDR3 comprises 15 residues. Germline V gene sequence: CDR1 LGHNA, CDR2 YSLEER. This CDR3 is CASRQARHPTGELFF. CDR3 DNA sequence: TGCGCCAGCAGACAAGCTCGGCACCCCACCGGGGAGCTGTTTTTT.

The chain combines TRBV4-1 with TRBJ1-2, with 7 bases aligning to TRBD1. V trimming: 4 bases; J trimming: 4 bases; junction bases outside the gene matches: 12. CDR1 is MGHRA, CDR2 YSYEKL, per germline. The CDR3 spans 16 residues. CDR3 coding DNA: TGCGCCAGCAGCCTGCACCTGTCGCAGGGGGGCTATGGCTACACCTTC. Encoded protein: CASSLHLSQGGYGYTF.

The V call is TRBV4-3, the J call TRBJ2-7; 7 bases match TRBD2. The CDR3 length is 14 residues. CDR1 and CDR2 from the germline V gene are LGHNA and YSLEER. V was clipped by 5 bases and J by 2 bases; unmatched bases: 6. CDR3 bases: TGCGCCAGCAGCGAAGGCGGGAGACCCTACGAGCAGTACTTC. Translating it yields CASSEGGRPYEQYF.

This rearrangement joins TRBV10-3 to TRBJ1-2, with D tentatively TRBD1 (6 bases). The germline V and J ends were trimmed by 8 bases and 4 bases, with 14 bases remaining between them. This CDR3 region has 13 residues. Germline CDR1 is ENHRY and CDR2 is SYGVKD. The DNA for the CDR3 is TGTGCCATCGAAGCCGGACAGAGCTATGGCTACACCTTC. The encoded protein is CAIEAGQSYGYTF.

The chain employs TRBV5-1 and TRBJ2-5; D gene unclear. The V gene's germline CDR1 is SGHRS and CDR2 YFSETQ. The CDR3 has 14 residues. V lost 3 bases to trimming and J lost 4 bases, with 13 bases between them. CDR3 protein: CASSSLLSGETQYF. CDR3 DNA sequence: TGCGCCAGCAGCTCTTTGCTGTCAGGAGAGACCCAGTACTTC.

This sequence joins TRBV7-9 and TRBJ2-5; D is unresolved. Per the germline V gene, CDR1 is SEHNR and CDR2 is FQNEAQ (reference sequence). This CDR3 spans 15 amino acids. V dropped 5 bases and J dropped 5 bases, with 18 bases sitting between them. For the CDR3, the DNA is TGTGCCAGCAGCCCCAATACGGCGGTGCGGGAGACCCAGTACTTC. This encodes CASSPNTAVRETQYF.

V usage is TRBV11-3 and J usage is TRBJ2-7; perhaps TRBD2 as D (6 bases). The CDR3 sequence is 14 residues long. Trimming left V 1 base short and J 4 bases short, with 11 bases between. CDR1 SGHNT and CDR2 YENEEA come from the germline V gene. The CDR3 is CASSLGGNDYEQYF. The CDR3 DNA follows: TGTGCCAGCAGCTTAGGCGGGAACGATTACGAGCAGTACTTC.

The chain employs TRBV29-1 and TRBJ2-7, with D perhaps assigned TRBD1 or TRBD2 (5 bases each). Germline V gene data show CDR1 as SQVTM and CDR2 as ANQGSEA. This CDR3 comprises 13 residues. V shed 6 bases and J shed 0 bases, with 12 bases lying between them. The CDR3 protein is CSVVRDLSYEQYF. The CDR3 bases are TGCAGCGTGGTCAGGGACCTCTCCTACGAGCAGTACTTC.

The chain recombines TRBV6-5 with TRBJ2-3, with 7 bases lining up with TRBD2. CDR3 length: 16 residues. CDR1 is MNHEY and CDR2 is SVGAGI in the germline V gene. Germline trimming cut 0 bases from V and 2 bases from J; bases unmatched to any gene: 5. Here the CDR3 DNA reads TGTGCCAGCAGTTACTCGGCGGGGGAGTTCACAGATACGCAGTATTTT. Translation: CASSYSAGEFTDTQYF.

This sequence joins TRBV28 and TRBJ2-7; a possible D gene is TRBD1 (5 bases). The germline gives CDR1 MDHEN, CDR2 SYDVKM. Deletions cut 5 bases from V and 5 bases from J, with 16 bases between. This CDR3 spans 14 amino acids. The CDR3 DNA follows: TGTGCCAGCAGTCCCGACAGTCCTGGGCACGAGCAGTACTTC. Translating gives CASSPDSPGHEQYF.

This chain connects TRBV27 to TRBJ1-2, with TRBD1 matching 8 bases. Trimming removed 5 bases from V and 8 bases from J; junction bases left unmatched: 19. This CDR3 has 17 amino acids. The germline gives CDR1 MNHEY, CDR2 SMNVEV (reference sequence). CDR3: CASSPHPLTGGTGGYTF. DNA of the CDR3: TGTGCCAGCAGTCCTCATCCTCTTACAGGGGGAACGGGCGGCTACACCTTC.

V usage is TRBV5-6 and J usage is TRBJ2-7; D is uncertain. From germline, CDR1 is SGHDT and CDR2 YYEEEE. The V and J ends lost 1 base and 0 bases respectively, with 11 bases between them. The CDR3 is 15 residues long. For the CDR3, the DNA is TGTGCCAGCAGCTTGCCGGGTCCTTACTCCTACGAGCAGTACTTC. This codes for CASSLPGPYSYEQYF.

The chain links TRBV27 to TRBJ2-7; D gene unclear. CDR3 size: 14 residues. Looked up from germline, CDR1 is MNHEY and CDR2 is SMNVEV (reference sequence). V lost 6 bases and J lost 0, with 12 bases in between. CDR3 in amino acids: CASSPDLRSYEQYF. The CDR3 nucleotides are TGTGCCAGCAGCCCGGACCTCCGCTCCTACGAGCAGTACTTC.

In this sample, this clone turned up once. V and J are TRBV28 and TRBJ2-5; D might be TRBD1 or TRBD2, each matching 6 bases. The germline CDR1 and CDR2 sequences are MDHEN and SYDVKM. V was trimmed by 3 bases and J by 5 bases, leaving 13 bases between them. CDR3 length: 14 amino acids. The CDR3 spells CASSFRLGGETQYF. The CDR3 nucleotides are TGTGCCAGCAGTTTTCGGCTAGGGGGGGAGACCCAGTACTTC.

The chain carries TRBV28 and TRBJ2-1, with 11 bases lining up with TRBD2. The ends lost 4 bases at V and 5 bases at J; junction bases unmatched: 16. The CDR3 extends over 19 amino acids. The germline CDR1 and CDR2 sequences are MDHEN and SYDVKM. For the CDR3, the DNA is TGTGCCAGCAGTTCCCTCCTTCTTAAACCGGGACTAGCGGACAATGAGCAGTTCTTC. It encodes CASSSLLLKPGLADNEQFF.

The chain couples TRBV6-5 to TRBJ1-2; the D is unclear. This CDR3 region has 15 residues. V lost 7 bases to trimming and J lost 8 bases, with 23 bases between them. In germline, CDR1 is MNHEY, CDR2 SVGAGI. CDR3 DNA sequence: TGTGCCAGCATCTCTAAGTGGTCAGTCTTCGACGGCTACACCTTC. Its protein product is CASISKWSVFDGYTF.

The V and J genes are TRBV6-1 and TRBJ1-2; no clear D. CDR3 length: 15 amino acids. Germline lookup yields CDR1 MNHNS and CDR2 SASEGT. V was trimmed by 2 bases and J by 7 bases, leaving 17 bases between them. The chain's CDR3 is CASSEWGLALRGYTF. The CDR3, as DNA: TGTGCCAGCAGTGAATGGGGATTAGCCCTACGTGGCTACACCTTC.

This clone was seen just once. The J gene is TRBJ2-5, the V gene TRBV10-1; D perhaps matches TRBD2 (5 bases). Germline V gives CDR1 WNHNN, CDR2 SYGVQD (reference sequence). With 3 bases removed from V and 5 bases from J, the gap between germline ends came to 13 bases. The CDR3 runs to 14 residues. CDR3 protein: CASSDGLASETQYF. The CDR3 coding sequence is TGCGCCAGCAGTGATGGCCTAGCTAGCGAGACCCAGTACTTC.

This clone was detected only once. The CDR3 nucleotides are TGTGCCAGCAGTACATATCGGGAGGGTCCGGGCAATGAGCAGTTCTTC. Its protein product is CASSTYREGPGNEQFF. V usage is TRBV28 and J usage is TRBJ2-1, with 8 bases lining up with TRBD2. The CDR3 contains 16 residues. V dropped 5 bases and J dropped 6; count of bases not matched to a gene: 12. CDR1 MDHEN and CDR2 SYDVKM come from the germline V gene.

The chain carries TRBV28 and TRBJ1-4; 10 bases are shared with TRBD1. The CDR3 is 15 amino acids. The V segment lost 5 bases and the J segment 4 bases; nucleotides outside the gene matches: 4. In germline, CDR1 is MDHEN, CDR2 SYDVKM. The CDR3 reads CASSPGTGDNEKLFF. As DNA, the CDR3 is TGTGCCAGCAGTCCAGGGACAGGGGATAATGAAAAACTGTTTTTT.

The CDR3 loop is CASSLGGVSNTEAFF. CDR3 bases: TGCGCCAGCAGCTTGGGTGGGGTTTCGAACACTGAAGCTTTCTTT. The J gene is TRBJ1-1, the V gene TRBV5-1; the D is unclear. The CDR3 contains 15 residues. The germline gives CDR1 SGHRS, CDR2 YFSETQ. V shed 0 bases and J shed 1 base, with 10 bases lying between them.

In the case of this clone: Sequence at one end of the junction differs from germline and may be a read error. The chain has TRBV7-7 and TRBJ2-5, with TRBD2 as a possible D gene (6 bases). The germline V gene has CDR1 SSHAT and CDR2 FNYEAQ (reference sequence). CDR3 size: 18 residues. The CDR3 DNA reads TGTGCTAGCAGCTCTGCTGGTGGGGGACTCGGGGCACAAGAGACCCAGTACTTC. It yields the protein CASSSAGGGLGAQETQYF.

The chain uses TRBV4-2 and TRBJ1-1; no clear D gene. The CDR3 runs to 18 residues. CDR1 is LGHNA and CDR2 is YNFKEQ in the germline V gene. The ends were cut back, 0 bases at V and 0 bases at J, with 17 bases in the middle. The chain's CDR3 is CASSQESLDWEMNTEAFF. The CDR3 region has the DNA TGTGCCAGCAGCCAAGAATCCTTAGACTGGGAAATGAACACTGAAGCTTTCTTT.

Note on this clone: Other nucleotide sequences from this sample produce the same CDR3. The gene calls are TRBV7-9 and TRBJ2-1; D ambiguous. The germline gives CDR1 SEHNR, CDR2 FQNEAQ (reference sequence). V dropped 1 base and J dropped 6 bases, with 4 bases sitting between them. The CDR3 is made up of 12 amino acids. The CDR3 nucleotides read TGTGCCAGCAGCTTAGGAACCAATGAGCAGTTCTTC. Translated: CASSLGTNEQFF.

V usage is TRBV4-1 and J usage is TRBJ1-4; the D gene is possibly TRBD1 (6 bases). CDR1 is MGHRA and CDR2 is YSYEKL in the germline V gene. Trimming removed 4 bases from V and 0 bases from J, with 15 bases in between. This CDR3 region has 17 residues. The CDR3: CASSLRTGTTTNEKLFF. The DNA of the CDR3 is TGCGCCAGCAGCCTTCGAACAGGGACGACAACTAATGAAAAACTGTTTTTT.